The 16 T cell receptor beta chains given below trace back to one sample, sequenced in a study of T cell responses to AZD1222 COVID-19 vaccine (dated by TCRdb to the early 2020s). Libraries were made using the immunoSEQ multiplex PCR assay. What TCRdb holds here is the immuneACCESS table cut down to in-frame rearrangements. Part of the clones is not present; checked against another copy, under half of the missing clones reflect an unresolved V gene, and the others are unexplained. The sample has roughly 96,000 clones on record, roughly nine tenths of them singletons. 1.5% to 2% of the sample goes to the ten largest clones. The meaning of the sample's time point label: baseline before first vaccination. This specimen was peripheral blood, taken on day 0 of AZD1222 vaccination. The receptor set was obtained from an adult in good health.

This chain joins TRBV21-1 and TRBJ1-2; the table's D gene call, TRBD1, was not cross checked with the DNA. TRBV21-1 is a listed pseudogene. The CDR3 is made up of 14 amino acids. The chain's CDR3 is CASSKETGLGGYTF. The CDR3, as DNA: TGTGCCAGCAGCAAAGAGACAGGACTGGGCGGCTACACCTTC.

J is TRBJ2-5 and V is TRBV5-1; no definite D call. CDR1 is SGHRS and CDR2 is YFSETQ in the germline V gene. With 1 base removed from V and 5 bases from J, the gap between germline ends came to 15 bases. The CDR3 spans 15 residues. The CDR3 spells CASSLSGLPRETQYF. In DNA, the CDR3 is TGCGCCAGCAGCTTGTCTGGCCTGCCCAGGGAGACCCAGTACTTC.

This sequence joins TRBV7-9 and TRBJ2-5, with unresolved D. Trimming left V 4 bases short and J 5 bases short, with 8 bases between. Germline CDR1 and CDR2: SEHNR and FQNEAQ (reference sequence). The CDR3 extends over 12 amino acids. The CDR3 sequence: CASSSNRETQYF. As DNA, the CDR3 is TGTGCCAGCAGCTCAAATAGGGAGACCCAGTACTTC.

V is TRBV19 and J is TRBJ2-7; tentative D call: TRBD1 (5 bases). Germline V gives CDR1 LNHDA, CDR2 SQIVND (reference sequence). This CDR3 is 15 amino acids long. Trimming shortened V by 5 bases and J by 1 base, and 15 bases separated the two germline ends. CDR3 nucleotide sequence: TGTGCCAGTAGTCCGTCGTGGGGCCCTTCCTACGAGCAGTACTTC. The encoded protein is CASSPSWGPSYEQYF. Drawing the rest from reference TRBV19 and TRBJ2-7, the complete variable domain is DGGITQSPKYLFRKEGQNVTLSCEQNLNHDAMYWYRQDPGQGLRLIYYSQIVNDFQKGDIAEGYSVSREKKESFPLTVTSAQKNPTAFYLCASSPSWGPSYEQYFGPGTRLTVT.

This clone was seen once. The gene calls are TRBV24-1 and TRBJ2-2, with D hard to call. V lost 1 base, J lost 5 bases, and 7 bases lay in between. The length of the CDR3 is 14 residues. Germline CDR1 and CDR2: KGHDR and SFDVKD. CDR3 protein: CATSDFWETGELFF. The DNA for the CDR3 is TGTGCCACCAGTGATTTTTGGGAAACCGGGGAGCTGTTTTTT.

The chain is built from TRBV7-3 and TRBJ2-7; possible D gene TRBD2, 5 bases. This CDR3 region has 15 residues. V was shortened by 5 bases and J by 1 base, with 15 bases between the two germline ends. From germline, CDR1 is SGHTA and CDR2 FQGTGA. The DNA of the CDR3 is TGTGCCAGCAGCCCAGAGGACTCCTTTTCCTACGAGCAGTACTTC. It encodes CASSPEDSFSYEQYF.

The rearrangement joins TRBV4-3 to TRBJ1-2, with D unresolved. The CDR3 is 15 amino acids. CDR1 is LGHNA, CDR2 YSLEER, per germline. Trimming removed 0 bases at V and 0 bases at J, with 8 bases between. In DNA form, the CDR3 reads TGCGCCAGCAGCCAAGATGTCCTCACTAACTATGGCTACACCTTC. It is translated as CASSQDVLTNYGYTF.

The J gene is TRBJ1-2, the V gene TRBV30; weak D call: TRBD1 (5 bases). Trimming removed 0 bases at V and 7 bases at J, with 12 bases between. The CDR3 consists of 13 residues. The germline gives CDR1 GTSNPN, CDR2 SVGIG (reference sequence). The CDR3 is CAWSVRGDGGYTF. DNA for the CDR3: TGTGCCTGGAGTGTCCGGGGGGACGGTGGCTACACCTTC.

This chain uses TRBV7-3 with TRBJ1-2; D perhaps matches TRBD1 (5 bases). Germline V CDR1 and CDR2: SGHTA, FQGTGA. This CDR3 is 14 amino acids long. The germline V and J ends were trimmed by 5 bases and 3 bases, with 13 bases remaining between them. CDR3: CASSTGGTDYGYTF. The CDR3 DNA follows: TGTGCCAGCAGCACGGGCGGGACGGACTATGGCTACACCTTC.

The chain has TRBV12-3 or TRBV12-4 and TRBJ1-2; unclear D gene. Trimming pared 2 bases from V and 2 bases from J, leaving 6 bases between. The CDR3 is made up of 13 amino acids. The CDR3 sequence: CASSLRGNYGYTF. CDR3 sequence (DNA): TGTGCCAGCAGTTTACGAGGGAACTATGGCTACACCTTC.

The chain combines TRBV2 with TRBJ2-1, with D uncertain. The germline V and J ends were trimmed by 4 bases and 5 bases, with 9 bases remaining between them. This CDR3 is 13 amino acids long. CDR1 is SNHLY, CDR2 FYNNEI, per germline. CDR3 bases: TGTGCCAGCAGTGGTACAACGAACAATGAGCAGTTCTTC. It translates to CASSGTTNNEQFF.

V usage is TRBV6-5 and J usage is TRBJ1-2; D perhaps matches TRBD1 (5 bases). CDR1 is MNHEY and CDR2 is SVGAGI in the germline V gene. The CDR3 sequence is 13 residues long. V gave up 7 bases and J gave up 4 bases, with 13 bases separating them. CDR3: CASKLGGVYGYTF. CDR3 nucleotide sequence: TGTGCCAGCAAACTCGGGGGAGTCTATGGCTACACCTTC.

This clone appeared a few times. V and J are TRBV4-2 and TRBJ1-6, with 9 bases aligning to TRBD1. This CDR3 comprises 17 residues. The germline V gene has CDR1 LGHNA and CDR2 YNFKEQ. V was clipped by 0 bases and J by 6 bases; unmatched bases: 6. In nucleotides, the CDR3 is TGTGCCAGCAGCCAAGAAAGACAGGGGGGCCTTAATTCACCCCTCCACTTT. Amino acids: CASSQERQGGLNSPLHF.

V and J are TRBV12-3 or TRBV12-4 and TRBJ2-5; D gene uncertain. The V gene lost 0 bases and the J gene lost 1 base, with 3 bases spanning the gap. The CDR3 loop spans 13 amino acids. CDR3 amino acids: CASSLAFQETQYF. The CDR3 coding sequence is TGTGCCAGCAGTTTAGCGTTCCAAGAGACCCAGTACTTC.

The chain carries TRBV28 and TRBJ1-6, with TRBD1 matching 9 bases. The CDR3 spans 13 residues. Germline trimming cut 5 bases from V and 10 bases from J; bases unmatched to any gene: 3. Germline V gives CDR1 MDHEN, CDR2 SYDVKM. CDR3 in amino acids: CASSTGGLSPLHF. The CDR3 bases are TGTGCCAGCAGTACAGGGGGCTTGTCACCCCTCCACTTT.

This chain's CDR3 is CASTGGANTGELFF. The CDR3 region has the DNA TGTGCCAGCACCGGAGGTGCGAACACCGGGGAGCTGTTTTTT. This chain links TRBV5-4 with TRBJ2-2; tentatively, D is TRBD2 (5 bases). The germline gives CDR1 SGHNT, CDR2 YYREEE (reference sequence). Deletions cut 6 bases from V and 0 bases from J, with 9 bases between. This CDR3 comprises 14 residues.